This T cell receptor (beta chain) originates from a study of blood T cell repertoires in COVID-19 (dated by TCRdb to between 2020 and 2021). Some background on the complete study: Collaborator samples came from the United States, Italy and Spain and covered acute and convalescent phases of COVID-19. The material from the prospective study consisted of cDNA or gDNA derived from T cells, B-cell-depleted T cells, or PBMCs. Deeply sampled blood TCRbeta repertoires from subjects exposed to, actively infected with, or recovered from COVID-19 were included in the dataset. The repertoires were made available in a free public database intended to serve as a resource for research on the immune response to SARS-CoV-2. The samples were drawn from the first 160 participants of the ongoing ImmuneRACE study and from under 1,500 subjects provided by 6 global collaborators. Nearly every sample came with metadata listing a de-identified subject ID, COVID-19 status, age in years and sex. Where available, HLA class I and class II types were taken from metadata supplied by the sample provider and were not determined by assay-based typing.

One collaborating source in Seattle enrolled patients during active infection and followed them longitudinally through the course of disease. Whole blood was collected in K2EDTA tubes by collaborating institutions according to the institutions' own protocols. For TCRbeta analysis, collaborators shipped samples in one of three forms: frozen whole blood, isolated PBMCs, or DNA extracted from either of those sample types. TCRbeta CDR3 regions were amplified from genomic DNA by means of the immunoSEQ Assay, a bias-controlled multiplex PCR. In the source study's methods: Nucleated cell counts per sample were estimated from amplification of reference gene primers within the assay. To quantify the absolute abundance of each unique TCRbeta CDR3 rearrangement, sequence reads were collapsed and filtered. Productive Simpson clonality was computed per sample as the square root of Simpson's diversity index over productive rearrangements. TCRdb took this table from immuneACCESS and kept in-frame rearrangements with V and J called. Such tables lack part of the clones; where checked against another copy, unresolved V genes explain under half of the gap, and the rest is unexplained. The V and J calls and the clone size are those of that table, but D and trimming were determined from the DNA. The sample has some 290,000 clones on record, 86% of them singletons. The top ten clonotypes cover 9.5% to 15% of the sample.

Remarks on this clone: Its specific antigen is unknown. No clone much larger than this one lies a single base away; base qualities are absent.

Results the study describes overall, beyond this receptor: How much clinical and demographic metadata was included differed by source and by participant, and the metadata was provided uncurated.

Looking up the germline V gene yields CDR1 SQVTM and CDR2 ANQGSEA. V and J are truncated by 4 bases and 4 bases respectively, leaving an intervening sequence of 16 bases. From cysteine to phenylalanine, the CDR3 is 15 amino acids long. CDR3 DNA only is kept here, 45 bases in frame from base 1. The sequence was obtained from a woman aged 25 to 39 with COVID-19, enrolled during active disease. The sequenced sample consisted of peripheral blood. The sequence is built from TRBV29-1 and TRBJ1-4; TRBD1 might be the D gene, on 6 matching bases. The sequenced DNA: TGCAGCGTTGTCACGGGCCAGGGGTTTAATGAAAAACTGTTTTTT. Its protein is CSVVTGQGFNEKLFF.